Listed below are T cell receptor beta chains from one sample, sequenced in a study of blood T cell repertoires in COVID-19. Profiled with immunoSEQ multiplex PCR; TCRdb holds only in-frame clones, not every one. The repertoire includes almost 55,000 clones, under 90% of them detected once, and around 2.7% sits in the top ten. Sequencing was performed on peripheral blood. These receptor sequences come from a man aged 45-60 years with acute or convalescent COVID-19. Both conserved end residues are part of each CDR3. Each record gives: J gene, V gene, clone size, D gene, CDR3 protein, CDR3 DNA. D genes are given only for firm matches. Expanded clones get a size class; other rows say once, few or many, or leave the size out.

j_gene: TRBJ2-1
v_gene: TRBV11-3
abundance: .
d_gene: TRBD2
CDR3aa: CASSLGTSGGAYNEQFF
CDR3nt: TGTGCCAGCAGCTTAGGGACTAGCGGGGGGGCCTACAATGAGCAGTTCTTC

j_gene: TRBJ2-7
v_gene: TRBV2
abundance: .
d_gene: .
CDR3aa: CASSGGQLGGEQYF
CDR3nt: TGTGCCAGCAGTGGAGGACAGCTGGGCGGCGAGCAGTACTTC

j_gene: TRBJ1-5
v_gene: TRBV29-1
abundance: few
d_gene: TRBD1
CDR3aa: CSEPGQGLNQPQHF
CDR3nt: TGCAGCGAACCGGGACAGGGGCTAAATCAGCCCCAGCATTTT

j_gene: TRBJ1-2
v_gene: TRBV13
abundance: .
d_gene: .
CDR3aa: CASSEGVYYGYTF
CDR3nt: TGTGCCAGCAGCGAGGGGGTATACTATGGCTACACCTTC

j_gene: TRBJ1-6
v_gene: TRBV5-1
abundance: .
d_gene: .
CDR3aa: CASSSGAAYNSPLHF
CDR3nt: TGCGCCAGCAGCTCAGGGGCAGCCTATAATTCACCCCTCCACTTT

j_gene: TRBJ1-2
v_gene: TRBV29-1
abundance: .
d_gene: .
CDR3aa: CSVDLDRTNYGYTF
CDR3nt: TGCAGCGTTGACCTAGACAGGACTAACTATGGCTACACCTTC

j_gene: TRBJ2-2
v_gene: TRBV2
abundance: .
d_gene: TRBD1
CDR3aa: CASSLTRTGAGTGELFF
CDR3nt: TGTGCCAGCAGTCTCACTCGGACAGGGGCTGGCACCGGGGAGCTGTTTTTT

j_gene: TRBJ1-6
v_gene: TRBV2
abundance: .
d_gene: .
CDR3aa: CASSLQLSDNSPLHF
CDR3nt: TGTGCCAGCAGCCTACAGCTGTCGGATAATTCACCCCTCCACTTT

j_gene: TRBJ1-6
v_gene: TRBV28
abundance: .
d_gene: .
CDR3aa: CASTLSGLTYNSPLHF
CDR3nt: TGTGCCAGCACCCTTTCAGGGCTGACTTATAATTCACCCCTCCACTTT

j_gene: TRBJ2-3
v_gene: TRBV5-5
abundance: .
d_gene: .
CDR3aa: CASSFGSGLDTQYF
CDR3nt: TGTGCCAGCAGCTTCGGGAGCGGTCTCGATACGCAGTATTTT

j_gene: TRBJ2-1
v_gene: TRBV4-1
abundance: .
d_gene: TRBD2
CDR3aa: CASSSLAGGPSSWNEQFF
CDR3nt: TGCGCCAGCAGCTCACTAGCGGGAGGGCCTTCTAGTTGGAATGAGCAGTTCTTC

j_gene: TRBJ1-5
v_gene: TRBV10-2
abundance: .
d_gene: .
CDR3aa: CASTRDIHNQPQHF
CDR3nt: TGCGCCAGCACCCGGGACATTCATAATCAGCCCCAGCATTTT

j_gene: TRBJ1-1
v_gene: TRBV6-4
abundance: once
d_gene: TRBD1
CDR3aa: CASRERQGATEAFF
CDR3nt: TGTGCCAGCAGGGAACGACAGGGGGCCACTGAAGCTTTCTTT

j_gene: TRBJ2-7
v_gene: TRBV6-5
abundance: .
d_gene: TRBD1
CDR3aa: CASRSTGGRTYEQYF
CDR3nt: TGTGCCAGCAGATCGACAGGGGGCCGGACCTACGAGCAGTACTTC

j_gene: TRBJ1-2
v_gene: TRBV11-2
abundance: .
d_gene: TRBD1
CDR3aa: CASSINRGHAYGYTF
CDR3nt: TGTGCCAGCAGCATCAACAGGGGGCATGCGTATGGCTACACCTTC

j_gene: TRBJ1-5
v_gene: TRBV27
abundance: .
d_gene: .
CDR3aa: CASPWRASNQPQHF
CDR3nt: TGTGCCAGCCCCTGGAGGGCTAGCAATCAGCCCCAGCATTTT

j_gene: TRBJ2-5
v_gene: TRBV9
abundance: .
d_gene: .
CDR3aa: CASSLSGDQETQYF
CDR3nt: TGTGCCAGCAGCCTCTCGGGGGACCAAGAGACCCAGTACTTC

j_gene: TRBJ2-7
v_gene: TRBV4-1
abundance: .
d_gene: TRBD1
CDR3aa: CASSLQGNYEQYF
CDR3nt: TGCGCCAGCAGCCTACAGGGGAACTACGAGCAGTACTTC

j_gene: TRBJ1-3
v_gene: TRBV4-1
abundance: .
d_gene: .
CDR3aa: CASSQDTRGAPGNTIYF
CDR3nt: TGCGCCAGCAGCCAAGATACTCGGGGGGCCCCTGGAAACACCATATATTTT

j_gene: TRBJ1-1
v_gene: TRBV3-1/TRBV3-2
abundance: .
d_gene: TRBD1
CDR3aa: CASSQGQGIAEAFF
CDR3nt: TGTGCCAGCAGCCAAGGACAGGGGATAGCTGAAGCTTTCTTT

j_gene: TRBJ2-7
v_gene: TRBV10-3
abundance: .
d_gene: .
CDR3aa: CAISGVGGEQYF
CDR3nt: TGTGCCATCAGTGGTGTGGGGGGCGAGCAGTACTTC

j_gene: TRBJ2-2
v_gene: TRBV24-1
abundance: .
d_gene: .
CDR3aa: CATSGGNTGELFF
CDR3nt: TGTGCCACCAGTGGCGGGAACACCGGGGAGCTGTTTTTT

j_gene: TRBJ1-1
v_gene: TRBV7-2
abundance: .
d_gene: .
CDR3aa: CASSLRASEAFF
CDR3nt: TGTGCCAGCAGCCTGAGGGCAAGTGAAGCTTTCTTT

j_gene: TRBJ2-7
v_gene: TRBV27
abundance: .
d_gene: .
CDR3aa: CASSDRGGWEQYF
CDR3nt: TGTGCCAGCAGCGACAGGGGAGGGTGGGAGCAGTACTTC

j_gene: TRBJ1-6
v_gene: TRBV19
abundance: .
d_gene: TRBD1
CDR3aa: CASSRTGRTYNSPLHF
CDR3nt: TGTGCCAGTAGCCGGACAGGGAGGACCTATAATTCACCCCTCCACTTT